This T cell receptor (beta chain) was sequenced in a study of cytomegalovirus exposure and HLA in healthy donors. Overall study findings and caveats: A link between a missense DCLRE1C variant and TCR beta V- and J-gene trimming emerged from a later analysis. Associated with HLA alleles at 0.05 false discovery rate in a later analysis were 15,000 to 20,000 TCR beta sequences. The authors later found TCR association rates varying by HLA locus, with DRB1 most and HLA-C fewest. The majority of CMV-associated TCR beta chains were reported as apparently HLA-restricted in a later analysis.

Germline CDR1 SEHNR, CDR2 FQNEAQ (reference sequence). This CDR3 contains 17 residues. V dropped 1 base and J dropped 3; count of bases not matched to a gene: 7. On this clone: Its antigen is not known.

Vbeta (60) and Jbeta (13) primers were used in the PCR. The data were produced by immunoSEQ multiplex PCR, yet TCRdb's version contains in-frame clones alone and is incomplete. This table holds fewer than 200,000 clones, around 80% found once. The source material was PBMCs. The clonotype originates from a female donor in good health and CMV-seronegative. The V gene is TRBV7-9, the J gene TRBJ2-7, with TRBD2 identical over 12 bases. The CDR3 DNA sequence: TGTGCCAGCAGCTTAGGGTCGACTAGCGGGGGCCGCTACGAGCAGTACTTC. It encodes CASSLGSTSGGRYEQYF.